This entry is about one T cell receptor beta chain. Its antigen is unidentified. The source of the sample is a study of cytomegalovirus exposure and HLA in healthy donors. Study information: As released early, the data held 65 million to 90 million unique TCRs from HLA-typed donors.

Findings and limits, study-wide: The authors enumerated 150 to 200 TCR beta chains as linked to cytomegalovirus. As was reported, the HLA-A and HLA-B alleles of most subjects were accurately predicted from TCR beta sequences.

The PCR made use of 60 Vbeta and 13 Jbeta primers. Using immunoSEQ multiplex PCR, the repertoire was profiled, and TCRdb retains in-frame clones only, with some absent. The sample consists of around 180,000 clones, 80% of them appearing once. The sequenced material came from PBMCs. The sequence derives from a man in his forties in good health and CMV-seronegative.

CDR3 sequence: CASSQDLTSGGLGGAAYTQYF. CDR3 coding DNA: TGCGCCAGCAGCCAAGATCTTACTAGCGGGGGGTTAGGTGGTGCGGCCTATACGCAGTATTTT. The rearrangement uses TRBV4-3 and TRBJ2-3; 12 bases line up with TRBD2. V was clipped by 0 bases and J by 7 bases; unmatched bases: 20. This CDR3 is 21 amino acids long. Germline values: CDR1 LGHNA, CDR2 YSLEER.